The 13 T cell receptor beta chains given below trace back to one sample, sequenced in a study of blood T cells in healthy people across ages. With a J-beta primer mix and a sample-barcoded 5' primer, a second PCR ran about 7 to 12 cycles. One entry per CDR3 protein results from TCRdb running MiXCR on the 5' RACE reads. The sample comprises 540,000 or so distinct CDR3 sequences, 25% to 30% of which are singletons, and around 20% rests with the top ten. What was sequenced was blood. The receptors here all came from a woman in her sixties or seventies in good health.

This clonotype was seen repeatedly, ten times or more. This chain uses TRBV20-1 with TRBJ2-3, with 9 bases aligning to TRBD2. This CDR3 has 15 amino acids. Germline CDR1 is DFQATT and CDR2 is SNEGSKA (reference sequence). V shed 0 bases, J shed 2 bases, and the junction held 3 bases outside the gene matches. DNA for the CDR3: TGCAGTGCTAGAGATCCTAGCGGGGTCACAGATACGCAGTATTTT. Translation gives CSARDPSGVTDTQYF.

This clonotype was picked up many times. The V and J genes are TRBV7-7 and TRBJ1-2; D uncertain. Germline V gene data show CDR1 as SSHAT and CDR2 as FNYEAQ (reference sequence). The CDR3 runs 14 residues. Trimming took off 6 bases at V and 11 bases at J, with 22 bases between the two ends. In nucleotides, the CDR3 is TGTGCCAGCAGTCTATTCACCCCCCCTACGGTGTACACCTTC. The encoded protein is CASSLFTPPTVYTF.

This clonotype came up a few times. The chain combines TRBV7-6 with TRBJ2-7, with 8 nucleotides matching TRBD1. V shed 6 bases and J 2 bases; nucleotides not matched to a gene: 9. Looked up from germline, CDR1 is SGHVS and CDR2 is FNYEAQ. CDR3 length: 15 amino acids. The chain's CDR3 is CASSLGQGPPYEQYF. CDR3 in DNA: TGTGCCAGCAGTCTCGGACAGGGCCCTCCCTACGAGCAGTACTTC.

The chain couples TRBV3-1 to TRBJ1-4, with D maybe TRBD1 (5 bases). Germline CDR1 and CDR2: LGHDT and YNNKEL (reference sequence). CDR3 length equals 13 residues. The CDR3 DNA is TGTGCTACGCGCCAGGGTGGTAATGAAAAACTGTTTTTT. Residues: CATRQGGNEKLFF.

This clonotype occurred a few times. The chain uses TRBV10-3 and TRBJ2-7, with TRBD1 identical over 11 bases. CDR1 is ENHRY, CDR2 SYGVKD, per germline. J gave up 6 bases and V 6 bases, and 4 bases lay outside the gene matches. This CDR3 comprises 13 residues. CDR3 coding DNA: TGTGCCATCAGACGCGGACAGGGGGCCGAGCAGTACTTC. Translated, it gives CAIRRGQGAEQYF.

The chain combines TRBV7-2 with TRBJ2-5, with 7 bases matching TRBD2. V shed 1 base, J shed 1 base, and the junction held 6 bases outside the gene matches. CDR3 size: 16 residues. The germline CDR1 and CDR2 sequences are SGHTA and FQGNSA. CDR3 DNA: TGTGCCAGCAGCTTAGTCCGGCGGGGGTCCCAAGAGACCCAGTACTTC. This translates into CASSLVRRGSQETQYF.

This chain's CDR3 is CASSLFGEVTKNIQYF. CDR3 nucleotides: TGTGCCAGCAGCTTATTCGGGGAGGTGACCAAAAACATTCAGTACTTC. This chain uses TRBV5-5 with TRBJ2-4, with a tentative D call TRBD2 (6 bases). Between the trimmed V and J ends, which lost 2 bases and 2 bases, there was a span of 14 bases. Germline V gene sequence: CDR1 SGHKS, CDR2 YYEKEE (reference sequence). This CDR3 has 16 residues.

V usage is TRBV11-3 and J usage is TRBJ2-5; TRBD1 might be the D (5 bases). This CDR3 comprises 14 residues. Trimming took 3 bases from V and 5 from J, leaving 13 bases between them. CDR1 and CDR2 (germline): SGHNT, YENEEA. CDR3: CASSFRAQGETQYF. In DNA, the CDR3 is TGTGCCAGCAGCTTCAGGGCCCAAGGGGAGACCCAGTACTTC.

The chain carries TRBV7-2 and TRBJ2-3; D is ambiguous. Germline CDR1 SGHTA, CDR2 FQGNSA. V shed 6 bases and J shed 6 bases, with 10 bases lying between them. CDR3 length equals 12 residues. CDR3 nucleotides: TGTGCCAGCAGTTACTTTGGCGATACGCAGTATTTT. Translating it yields CASSYFGDTQYF.

Ten or more counts support this clonotype. The genes are TRBV5-6 and TRBJ2-7; the D gene is possibly TRBD1 (6 bases). Trimming cost V 3 bases and J 6 bases, with 16 bases left between them. Per the germline V gene, CDR1 is SGHDT and CDR2 is YYEEEE. This CDR3 comprises 14 residues. The CDR3 is CASSWRTGFGEQYF. The CDR3 coding sequence is TGTGCCAGCAGCTGGAGAACAGGGTTCGGCGAGCAGTACTTC.

The chain carries TRBV4-3 and TRBJ2-5; no firm D call. The germline CDR1 and CDR2 sequences are LGHNA and YSLEER. V was pared by 2 bases and J by 11 bases, with 24 bases between. CDR3 length: 16 residues. CDR3 in amino acids: CASSQTPRYGSYGQYF. The DNA for the CDR3 is TGCGCCAGCAGCCAAACACCAAGGTACGGATCCTACGGGCAGTACTTC.

The table lists this clonotype with a few counts. V gene TRBV28 combines with J gene TRBJ1-1, with a possible D match to TRBD1 (6 bases). Looked up from germline, CDR1 is MDHEN and CDR2 is SYDVKM. The V and J ends lost 7 bases and 1 base respectively, with 19 bases between them. CDR3 size: 16 residues. The CDR3 is CASTRTWGRGNTEAFF. CDR3 nucleotides: TGTGCCAGCACCCGGACTTGGGGGCGAGGGAACACTGAAGCTTTCTTT.

This clonotype has only a few counts. This sequence joins TRBV7-8 and TRBJ2-2; D is uncertain. The CDR3 loop spans 13 amino acids. The ends were cut back, 3 bases at V and 5 bases at J, with 7 bases in the middle. CDR1 is SGHVS, CDR2 FQNEAQ, per germline. The CDR3 nucleotides read TGTGCCAGCAGCTTTGCGGCGACCGGGGAGCTGTTTTTT. Amino acids: CASSFAATGELFF. The variable domain in full, with the rest retrieved from reference TRBV7-8 and TRBJ2-2, is GAGVSQSPRYKVAKRGQDVALRCDPISGHVSLFWYQQALGQGPEFLTYFQNEAQLDKSGLPSDRFFAERPEGSVSTLKIQRTQQEDSAVYLCASSFAATGELFFGEGSRLTVL.